The 7 T cell receptor beta chains in this list originate from one sample, sequenced in a study of cytomegalovirus exposure and HLA in healthy donors. The PCR made use of 60 Vbeta and 13 Jbeta primers. Measured with immunoSEQ multiplex PCR; TCRdb has only the in-frame clones, and not every one. In all, the sample yields 80,000 to 100,000 clones. Sequenced material: PBMCs. These receptors were obtained from a man aged 50 to 59 in good health and CMV-seronegative.

This sequence joins TRBV6-5 and TRBJ2-6; D is possibly TRBD1 (5 bases). Germline V gene sequence: CDR1 MNHEY, CDR2 SVGAGI. CDR3 length: 14 residues. Trimming pared 10 bases from V and 0 bases from J, leaving 10 bases between. The CDR3 nucleotides read TGTGCCACCGACAGAAGCTCTGGGGCCAACGTCCTGACTTTC. The encoded protein is CATDRSSGANVLTF.

A remark on this clone: A read error may produce the germline difference seen at one junction end. The chain is built from TRBV19 and TRBJ1-5; D call uncertain. The CDR3 contains 14 residues. CDR1 LNHDA and CDR2 SQIVND come from the germline V gene (reference sequence). CDR3 sequence reads: CASITRDSDQPQHF. For the CDR3, the DNA is TGTGCCAGTATTACCCGGGATAGCGATCAGCCCCAGCATTTT.

V is TRBV18 and J is TRBJ1-3, with D uncertain. The length of the CDR3 is 13 residues. V was trimmed by 2 bases and J by 4 bases, leaving 6 bases between them. Germline CDR1 KGHSH, CDR2 LQKENI. CDR3 sequence (DNA): TGTGCCAGCTCACCAGGGGAGGGAAACACCATATATTTT. It encodes CASSPGEGNTIYF.

The CDR3 DNA follows: TGTGCCAGCAGAACCCCTAGCGGGGGCTACGAGCAGTACTTC. Translation: CASRTPSGGYEQYF. The genes are TRBV6-6 and TRBJ2-5; 10 nucleotides line up with TRBD2. TRBJ2-7 matches the DNA end more closely, so the J call is doubtful. Germline V CDR1 and CDR2: MNHNY, SVGAGI (reference sequence). The CDR3 is made up of 14 amino acids.

The chain combines TRBV4-3 with TRBJ1-1; 10 nucleotides agree with TRBD1. CDR3 length equals 15 residues. Germline trimming cut 2 bases from V and 4 bases from J; bases unmatched to any gene: 4. Looked up from germline, CDR1 is LGHNA and CDR2 is YSLEER. In nucleotides, the CDR3 is TGCGCCAGCAGCCAACTGCGGACAGGGGGCACTGAAGCTTTCTTT. The encoded protein is CASSQLRTGGTEAFF.

J is TRBJ2-7 and V is TRBV7-9; 11 nucleotides match TRBD1. Looked up from germline, CDR1 is SEHNR and CDR2 is FQNEAQ (reference sequence). The length of the CDR3 is 16 residues. The V segment lost 2 bases and the J segment 7 bases; nucleotides outside the gene matches: 10. CDR3 nucleotide sequence: TGTGCCAGCAGCTTACTCTTGGTTGGGACAGGGGGTGAGCAGTACTTC. It specifies CASSLLLVGTGGEQYF. Using reference TRBV7-9 and TRBJ2-7 for the parts outside the CDR3, the full variable domain is DTGVSQNPRHKITKRGQNVTFRCDPISEHNRLYWYRQTLGQGPEFLTYFQNEAQLEKSRLLSDRFSAERPKGSFSTLEIQRTEQGDSAMYLCASSLLLVGTGGEQYFGPGTRLTVT.

The chain combines TRBV6-1 with TRBJ2-2; D gene unclear. Deletions cut 4 bases from V and 5 bases from J, with 8 bases between. The CDR3 length is 13 residues. Germline V gives CDR1 MNHNS, CDR2 SASEGT. CDR3 loop: CASSVSETGELFF. Written as DNA, the CDR3 is TGTGCCAGCAGTGTTTCGGAGACCGGGGAGCTGTTTTTT.